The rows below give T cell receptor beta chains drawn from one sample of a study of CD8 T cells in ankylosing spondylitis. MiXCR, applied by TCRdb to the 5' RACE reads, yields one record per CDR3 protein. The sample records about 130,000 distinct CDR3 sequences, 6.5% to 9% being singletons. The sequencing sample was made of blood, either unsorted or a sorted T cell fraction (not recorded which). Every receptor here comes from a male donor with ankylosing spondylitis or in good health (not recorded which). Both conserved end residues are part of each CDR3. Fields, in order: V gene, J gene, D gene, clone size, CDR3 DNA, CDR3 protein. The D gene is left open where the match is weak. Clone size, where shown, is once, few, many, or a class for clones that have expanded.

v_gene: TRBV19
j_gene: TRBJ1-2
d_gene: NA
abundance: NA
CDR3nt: TGTGCCAGTAGTACCCGGGATTTCTATGGCTACACCTTC
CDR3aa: CASSTRDFYGYTF

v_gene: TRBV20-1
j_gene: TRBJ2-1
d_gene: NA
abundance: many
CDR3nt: TGCAGTGCCTCACTGAGAGGAATCCTCGATGAGCAGTTCTTC
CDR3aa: CSASLRGILDEQFF

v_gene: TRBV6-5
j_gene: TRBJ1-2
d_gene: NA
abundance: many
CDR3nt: TGTGCCAGCAGTTACTCGAGGGGGGGAGACGGCTACACCTTC
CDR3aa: CASSYSRGGDGYTF

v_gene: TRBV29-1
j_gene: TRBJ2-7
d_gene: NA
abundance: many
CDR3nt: TGCAGCGTCGGTGGGTTGTTTAGGAACGAGCAGTACTTC
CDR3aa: CSVGGLFRNEQYF

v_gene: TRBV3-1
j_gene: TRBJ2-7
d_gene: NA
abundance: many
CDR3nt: TGTGCCAGCAGCCCTCCGGGACCCAGCCCCACCTACGAGCAGTACTTC
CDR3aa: CASSPPGPSPTYEQYF

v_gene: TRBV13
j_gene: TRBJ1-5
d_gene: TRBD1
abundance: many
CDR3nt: TGTGCCAGCAGCTCGCCGTTCCGACAGGGGACGCTCCGTCTTTTATATAGCAATCAGCCCCAGCATTTT
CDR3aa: CASSSPFRQGTLRLLYSNQPQHF

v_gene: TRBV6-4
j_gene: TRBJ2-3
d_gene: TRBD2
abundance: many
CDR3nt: TGTGCCAGCAGTGACTTAGCGGGAAAGGATACGCAGTATTTT
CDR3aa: CASSDLAGKDTQYF

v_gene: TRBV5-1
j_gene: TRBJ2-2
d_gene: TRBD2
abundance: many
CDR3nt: TGCGCCAGCAGCATGACTAGCGGGGGGCCCGGGGAGCTGTTTTTT
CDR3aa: CASSMTSGGPGELFF

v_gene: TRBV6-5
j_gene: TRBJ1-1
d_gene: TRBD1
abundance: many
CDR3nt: TGTGCCAGCAGTTCCAAAACAGGGGCCGCGGAAGCTTTCTTT
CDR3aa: CASSSKTGAAEAFF

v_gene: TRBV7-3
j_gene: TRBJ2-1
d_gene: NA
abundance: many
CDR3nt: TGTGCCAGCAGCTTAGGGTCCGTTAATGAGCAGTTCTTC
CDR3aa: CASSLGSVNEQFF

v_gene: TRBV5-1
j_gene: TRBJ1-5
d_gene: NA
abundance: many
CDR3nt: TGCGCCAGCAGCTTGGCAGGGGACAATCAGCCCCAGCATTTT
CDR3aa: CASSLAGDNQPQHF

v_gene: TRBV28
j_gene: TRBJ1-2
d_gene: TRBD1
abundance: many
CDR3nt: TGTGCCAGCAGTCAGGGGGCTGACTATGGCTACACCTTC
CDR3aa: CASSQGADYGYTF

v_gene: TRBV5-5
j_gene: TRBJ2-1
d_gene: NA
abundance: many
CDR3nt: TGTGCCAGCAGCTTGGAGGTAGGATCGCGTGAGCAGTTCTTC
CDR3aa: CASSLEVGSREQFF

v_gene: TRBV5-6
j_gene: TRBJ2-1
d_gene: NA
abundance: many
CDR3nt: TGTGCCAGCAGCCAGGGTGACAATGAGCAGTTCTTC
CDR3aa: CASSQGDNEQFF

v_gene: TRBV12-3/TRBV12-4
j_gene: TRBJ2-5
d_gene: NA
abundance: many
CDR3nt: TGTGCCAGCAGTTCCGGTTACCAGCCGGTCCAAGAGACCCAGTACTTC
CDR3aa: CASSSGYQPVQETQYF

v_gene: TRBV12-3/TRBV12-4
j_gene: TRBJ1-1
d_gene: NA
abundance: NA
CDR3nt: TGTGCCAGCAGAAAAGACCAGAACACTGAAGCTTTCTTT
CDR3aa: CASRKDQNTEAFF

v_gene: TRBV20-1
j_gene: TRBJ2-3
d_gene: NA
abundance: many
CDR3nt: TGCAGTGCTCAGACCGGACAGAAGAGCACAGATACGCAGTATTTT
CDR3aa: CSAQTGQKSTDTQYF